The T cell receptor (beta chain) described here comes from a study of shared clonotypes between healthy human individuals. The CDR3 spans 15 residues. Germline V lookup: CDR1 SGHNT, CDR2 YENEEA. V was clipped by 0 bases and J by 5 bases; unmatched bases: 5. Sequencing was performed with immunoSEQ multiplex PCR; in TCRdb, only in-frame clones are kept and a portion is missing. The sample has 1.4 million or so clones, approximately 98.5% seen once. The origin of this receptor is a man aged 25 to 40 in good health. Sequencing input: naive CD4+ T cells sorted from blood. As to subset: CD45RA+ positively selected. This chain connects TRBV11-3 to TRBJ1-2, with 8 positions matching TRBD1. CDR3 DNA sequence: TGTGCCAGCAGCTTAGAGGTGACAGGGGTATATGGCTACACCTTC. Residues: CASSLEVTGVYGYTF. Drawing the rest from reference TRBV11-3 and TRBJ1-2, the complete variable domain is EAGVVQSPRYKIIEKKQPVAFWCNPISGHNTLYWYLQNLGQGPELLIRYENEEAVDDSQLPKDRFSAERLKGVDSTLKIQPAELGDSAVYLCASSLEVTGVYGYTFGSGTRLTVV.